Reported below is one T cell receptor beta chain. One end of the junction is discordant with germline, which a read error may explain. Germline V gene data show CDR1 as SQVTM and CDR2 as ANQGSEA. The CDR3 length is 12 residues. The record originates from a study of preoperative IRX-2 immunotherapy in early breast cancer. Regarding treatment: preoperative locoregional IRX-2 cytokine immunotherapy. Patients received preoperative, locoregional IRX-2 cytokine immunotherapy in a phase Ib study. Measured with immunoSEQ multiplex PCR; TCRdb has only the in-frame clones, and not every one. In the table there are about 33,000 clones, around nine tenths of which are singletons.

The TCR originated in a human donor with breast cancer. The rearrangement links TRBV29-1 to TRBJ1-1; D ambiguous. The sequences come from tumor tissue, collected after IRX-2 immunotherapy. The CDR3 sequence: CSVQEMGTEAFF. The CDR3 DNA reads TGCAGCGTTCAAGAAATGGGGACTGAAGCTTTCTTT.